The clone carrying this TCR beta chain was seen a single time. Produced via immunoSEQ multiplex PCR; TCRdb's table is partial and in-frame only. The table includes about 33,000 clones, roughly 88% detected once. The sample is drawn from a study of T cells in localized non-small cell lung cancer. V lost 3 bases and J lost 9; bases outside the gene matches: 2. CDR3 length: 12 amino acids. The V gene's germline CDR1 is KGHSH and CDR2 LQKENI. Sequencing was performed on peripheral blood, taken before any cancer treatment. The chain couples TRBV18 to TRBJ2-1; 7 bases agree with TRBD2. This clonotype was obtained from a man between 40 and 69 years old with stage I lung adenocarcinoma. CDR3 DNA: TGTGCCAGCTCACCGACGGGAGGTGAGCAGTTCTTC. It translates to CASSPTGGEQFF.